This T cell receptor (beta chain) originates from a study of blood T cell repertoires in COVID-19. About the research overall: PBMCs, B-cell-depleted T cells, or T cells provided the cDNA or gDNA that made up the material.

After removal of 2 bases from V and 2 bases from J, the junction contained 3 bases not matched to a gene. The CDR3 contains 15 residues. Germline CDR1 is MNHEY and CDR2 is SMNVEV (reference sequence). Authors' data handling: Amplified reference gene primers provided the basis for estimating nucleated cell counts. Sequencing was performed with immunoSEQ multiplex PCR; in TCRdb, only in-frame clones are kept and a portion is missing. Clone size and the V and J calls come from that table; the DNA yielded D and trimming. The table lists fewer than 250,000 clones, 84% of them singletons, with less than 3.5% in the top ten. In assigning cohorts, the study relied on participant-reported clinical history.

The sequenced material came from PBMCs or T cells enriched from blood (not recorded which). This receptor was taken from a woman aged 25-40 years who had been exposed to COVID-19. V usage is TRBV27 and J usage is TRBJ1-2; TRBD1 aligns across 9 bases. As DNA, the CDR3 is TGTGCCAGCAGTTTAGTCGGGACAGGGAACTATGGCTACACCTTC. This encodes CASSLVGTGNYGYTF.